What follows describes a single TCR beta chain. Before surgery, patients took at least one anti-epileptic drug. The sample belongs to a study of brain T cells in children with intractable seizures. The table came from immunoSEQ multiplex PCR; TCRdb's copy has only in-frame clones and leaves some out. The repertoire includes about 110,000 clones, roughly 94% of them detected once, and under 4.5% sits in the top ten. The CDR3 is 13 residues long. Per the germline V gene, CDR1 is MNHEY and CDR2 is SVGAGI. Trimming took 5 bases from V and 6 from J, leaving 11 bases between them. Material: peripheral blood, obtained at surgery. The clonotype originates from a boy younger than two with hemimegalencephaly and intractable seizures. The chain combines TRBV6-5 with TRBJ1-5, with a possible D match to TRBD1 (5 bases). In DNA, the CDR3 is TGTGCCAGCAGTCAGGGAGGTTTTCAGCCCCAGCATTTT. This codes for CASSQGGFQPQHF.